This T cell receptor beta chain is from a study of T-cell memory formation after mild COVID-19. CDR3 length: 17 residues. The V gene's germline CDR1 is MNHEY and CDR2 SVGEGT. V was clipped by 8 bases and J by 4 bases; unmatched bases: 20. One entry per CDR3 protein, called by TCRdb with MiXCR from the 5' RACE reads. The data hold more than 300,000 distinct CDR3 sequences, with over 11% observed a single time. The sample holds many counts of this clonotype. This clonotype originated in a man between 18 and 29 years old who had mild COVID-19 (a few samples of this study predate the infection). Cell type and time point are not known. This chain uses TRBV6-2 or TRBV6-3 with TRBJ2-7; TRBD2 matches at 7 bases. Sample: PBMCs or a T cell subset sorted from them (not recorded which). The CDR3 DNA reads TGTGCCAGCCGTCGTGGGGGGGGACCCAGGACCTCTTACGAGCAGTACGTC. Protein: CASRRGGGPRTSYEQYV.